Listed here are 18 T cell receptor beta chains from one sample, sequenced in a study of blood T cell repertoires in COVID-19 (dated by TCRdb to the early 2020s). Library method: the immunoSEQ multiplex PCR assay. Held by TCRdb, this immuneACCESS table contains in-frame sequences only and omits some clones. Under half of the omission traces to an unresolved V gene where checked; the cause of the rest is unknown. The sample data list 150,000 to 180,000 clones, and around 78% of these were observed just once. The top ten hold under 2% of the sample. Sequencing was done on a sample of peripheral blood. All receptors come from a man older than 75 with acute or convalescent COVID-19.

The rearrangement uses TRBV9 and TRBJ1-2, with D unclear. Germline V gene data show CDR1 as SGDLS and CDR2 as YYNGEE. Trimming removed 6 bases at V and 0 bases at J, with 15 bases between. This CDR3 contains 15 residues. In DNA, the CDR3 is TGTGCCAGCACCCTGGGCCGCTTAACTAACTATGGCTACACCTTC. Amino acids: CASTLGRLTNYGYTF.

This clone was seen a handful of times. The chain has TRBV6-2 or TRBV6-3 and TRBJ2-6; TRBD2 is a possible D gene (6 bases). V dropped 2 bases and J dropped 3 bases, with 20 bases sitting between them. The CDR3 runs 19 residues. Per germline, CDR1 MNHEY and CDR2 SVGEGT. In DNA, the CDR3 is TGTGCCAGCAGTTACGTCGGGGGAGTCCTTGGCGGTGGGGCCAACGTCCTGACTTTC. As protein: CASSYVGGVLGGGANVLTF.

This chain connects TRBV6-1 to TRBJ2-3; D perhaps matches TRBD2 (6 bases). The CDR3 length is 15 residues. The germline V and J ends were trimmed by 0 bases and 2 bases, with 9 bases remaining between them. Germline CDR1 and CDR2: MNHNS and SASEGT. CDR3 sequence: CASSEAAGTTDTQYF. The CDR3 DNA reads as TGTGCCAGCAGTGAAGCGGCGGGGACCACAGATACGCAGTATTTT.

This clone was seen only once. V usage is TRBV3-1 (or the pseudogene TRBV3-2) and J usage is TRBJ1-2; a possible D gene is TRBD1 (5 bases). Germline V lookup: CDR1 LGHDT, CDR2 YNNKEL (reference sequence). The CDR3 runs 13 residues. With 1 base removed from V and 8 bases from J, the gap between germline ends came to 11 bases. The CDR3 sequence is CASSQVQGAGYTF. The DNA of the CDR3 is TGTGCCAGCAGCCAAGTGCAGGGCGCGGGCTACACCTTC.

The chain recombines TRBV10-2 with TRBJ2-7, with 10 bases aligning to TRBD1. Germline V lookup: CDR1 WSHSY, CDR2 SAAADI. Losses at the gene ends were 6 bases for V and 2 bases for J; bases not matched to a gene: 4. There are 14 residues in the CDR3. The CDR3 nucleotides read TGCGCCAGCAGGGGACAGGGGTCGGCCTACGAGCAGTACGTC. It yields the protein CASRGQGSAYEQYV.

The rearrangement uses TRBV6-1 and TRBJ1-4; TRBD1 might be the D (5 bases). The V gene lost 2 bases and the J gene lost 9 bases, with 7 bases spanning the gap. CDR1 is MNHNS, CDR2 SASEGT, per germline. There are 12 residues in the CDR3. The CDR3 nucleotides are TGTGCCAGCAGTGAACAGGGTCAAAAACTGTTTTTT. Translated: CASSEQGQKLFF.

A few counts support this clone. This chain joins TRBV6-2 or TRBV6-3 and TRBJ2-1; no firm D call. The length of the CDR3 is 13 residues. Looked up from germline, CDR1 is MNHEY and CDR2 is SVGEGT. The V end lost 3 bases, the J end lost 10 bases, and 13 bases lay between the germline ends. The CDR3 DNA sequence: TGTGCCAGCAGTTATTTACAGACCGGAGAGCAGTTCTTC. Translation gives CASSYLQTGEQFF.

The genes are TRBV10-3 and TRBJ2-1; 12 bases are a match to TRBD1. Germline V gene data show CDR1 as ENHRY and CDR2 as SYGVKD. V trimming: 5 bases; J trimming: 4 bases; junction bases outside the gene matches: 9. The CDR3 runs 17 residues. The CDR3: CAISSGGQGAKYNEQFF. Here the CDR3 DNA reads TGTGCCATCAGTTCAGGGGGACAGGGGGCCAAATACAATGAGCAGTTCTTC.

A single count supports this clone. The CDR3 is CASSIRGQVNTEAFF. The CDR3 DNA follows: TGTGCCAGCAGCATTAGGGGACAAGTGAACACTGAAGCTTTCTTT. This rearrangement joins TRBV11-2 to TRBJ1-1; D may be TRBD1 (6 bases). The germline CDR1 and CDR2 sequences are SGHAT and FQNNGV. The V end lost 5 bases, the J end lost 0 bases, and 13 bases lay between the germline ends. The CDR3 consists of 15 residues.

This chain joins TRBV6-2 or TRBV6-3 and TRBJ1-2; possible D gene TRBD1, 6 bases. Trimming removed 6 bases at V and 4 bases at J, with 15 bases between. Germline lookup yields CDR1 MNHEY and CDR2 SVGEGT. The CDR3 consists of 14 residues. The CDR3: CASSTPGAGYGYTF. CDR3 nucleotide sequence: TGTGCCAGCAGCACACCAGGGGCGGGCTATGGCTACACCTTC.

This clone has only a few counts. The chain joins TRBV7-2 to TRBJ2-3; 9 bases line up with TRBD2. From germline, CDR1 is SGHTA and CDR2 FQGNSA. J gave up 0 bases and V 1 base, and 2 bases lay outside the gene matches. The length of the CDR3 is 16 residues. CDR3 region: CASSLDLAGSTDTQYF. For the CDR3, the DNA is TGTGCCAGCAGCTTAGACCTAGCGGGGAGCACAGATACGCAGTATTTT.

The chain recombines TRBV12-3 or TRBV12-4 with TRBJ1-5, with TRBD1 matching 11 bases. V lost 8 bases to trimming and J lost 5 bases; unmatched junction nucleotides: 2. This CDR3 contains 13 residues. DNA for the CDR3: TGTGCCAGCGGGGACAGGGGGTATCAGCCCCAGCATTTT. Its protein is CASGDRGYQPQHF.

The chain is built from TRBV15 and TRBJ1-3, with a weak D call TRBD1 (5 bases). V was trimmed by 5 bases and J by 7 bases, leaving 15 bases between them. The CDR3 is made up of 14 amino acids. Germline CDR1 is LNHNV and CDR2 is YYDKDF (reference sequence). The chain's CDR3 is CATSERDFGNTIYF. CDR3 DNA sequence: TGTGCCACCAGCGAACGGGACTTCGGGAACACCATATATTTT.

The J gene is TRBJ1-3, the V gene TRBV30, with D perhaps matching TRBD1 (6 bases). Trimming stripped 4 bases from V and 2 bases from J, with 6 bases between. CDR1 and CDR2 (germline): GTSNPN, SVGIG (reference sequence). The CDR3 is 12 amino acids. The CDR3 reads CAWNRAGNTIYF. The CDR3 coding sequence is TGTGCCTGGAACAGGGCTGGAAACACCATATATTTT.

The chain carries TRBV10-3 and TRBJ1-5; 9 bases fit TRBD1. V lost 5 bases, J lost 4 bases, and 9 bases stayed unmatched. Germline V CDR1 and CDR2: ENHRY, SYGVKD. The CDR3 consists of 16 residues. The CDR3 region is CAISTTGGGGNQPQHF. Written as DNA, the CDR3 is TGTGCCATCAGTACGACAGGGGGGGGTGGTAATCAGCCCCAGCATTTT.

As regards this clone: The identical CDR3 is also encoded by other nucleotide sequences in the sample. The CDR3: CASSPGTGGSYGYTF. For the CDR3, the DNA is TGTGCCAGCTCACCCGGGACAGGGGGGTCCTATGGCTACACCTTC. The chain joins TRBV18 to TRBJ1-2; 11 nucleotides agree with TRBD1. This CDR3 comprises 15 residues. Germline V gene lookup returns CDR1 KGHSH and CDR2 LQKENI. Trimming at V came to 3 bases and at J to 4 bases, leaving 4 bases not matched to a gene.

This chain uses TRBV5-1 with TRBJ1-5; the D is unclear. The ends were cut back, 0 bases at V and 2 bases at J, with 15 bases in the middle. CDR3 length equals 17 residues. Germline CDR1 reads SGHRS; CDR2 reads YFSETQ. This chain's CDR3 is CASSLGSGQRGNQPQHF. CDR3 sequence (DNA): TGCGCCAGCAGCTTGGGTTCGGGCCAGAGGGGCAATCAGCCCCAGCATTTT.

CDR3 coding DNA: TGTGCCAGCAGCTTGGGGGGCCAAAATTCACCCCTCCACTTT. It translates to CASSLGGQNSPLHF. This sequence joins TRBV5-4 and TRBJ1-6; D is possibly TRBD1 (5 bases). Germline V gene data show CDR1 as SGHNT and CDR2 as YYREEE (reference sequence). The CDR3 contains 14 residues. Trimming took 0 bases from V and 7 from J, leaving 8 bases between them.